This is a list of T cell receptor beta chains from one sample in a study of OX40 agonist ivuxolimab in advanced cancers. The repertoire was sequenced with immunoSEQ multiplex PCR; TCRdb's copy has only in-frame clones and lacks some. In the table there are roughly 23,000 clones, almost 85% of which are singletons. The sequencing here drew on CD4+ or CD8+ T cells sorted from blood, taken in a trial of the OX40 agonist ivuxolimab. The receptors stem from an adult with an advanced solid tumor such as melanoma, head and neck, liver or kidney cancer. Each CDR3 is given with its conserved first and last residue. D genes are given only for firm matches. Only part of the rows carry a size: once, few, many, or a class if the clone is expanded.

j_call,v_call,clone_size,d_call,cdr3_aa,cdr3_nt
TRBJ2-7,TRBV10-2,NA,NA,CASSEGQGYEQYF,TGCGCCAGCAGTGAGGGGCAGGGCTACGAGCAGTACTTC
TRBJ1-1,TRBV29-1,NA,NA,CSVQANTEAFF,TGCAGCGTGCAGGCGAACACTGAAGCTTTCTTT
TRBJ1-1,TRBV5-6,NA,NA,CASSLGSNTEAFF,TGTGCCAGCAGCTTGGGGTCGAACACTGAAGCTTTCTTT
TRBJ1-5,TRBV27,NA,NA,CASSWTANQPQHF,TGTGCCAGCAGTTGGACAGCTAATCAGCCCCAGCATTTT
TRBJ2-1,TRBV7-9,NA,NA,CASSTRRGYNEQFF,TGTGCCAGCAGCACGCGGCGCGGGTACAATGAGCAGTTCTTC
TRBJ2-1,TRBV19,NA,NA,CASSDGGQSYNEQFF,TGTGCCAGTAGTGACGGGGGCCAATCCTACAATGAGCAGTTCTTC
TRBJ2-1,TRBV27,medium-sized,NA,CASSSTSAAEQFF,TGTGCCAGCAGTTCGACTAGTGCGGCTGAGCAGTTCTTC
TRBJ1-1,TRBV9,NA,NA,CASSVGQLNTEAFF,TGTGCCAGCAGCGTAGGACAGCTGAACACTGAAGCTTTCTTT
TRBJ1-1,TRBV7-9,NA,NA,CASSLSMSEGAFF,TGTGCCAGCAGCTTATCGATGTCGGAAGGAGCTTTCTTT
TRBJ2-1,TRBV9,NA,TRBD1,CASSVFSGGNRNNEQFF,TGTGCCAGCAGCGTATTTTCAGGGGGTAACAGAAACAATGAGCAGTTCTTC
TRBJ1-2,TRBV7-9,few,NA,CAAWRGGYTF,TGTGCTGCGTGGAGGGGGGGCTACACCTTC
TRBJ1-2,TRBV27,once,TRBD1,CASSSHPRGTLNRGYGYTF,TGTGCCAGCAGTTCTCATCCCAGGGGGACTTTAAACAGGGGCTATGGCTACACCTTC
TRBJ2-3,TRBV7-6,NA,TRBD2,CASSNEPSGRQRGQYF,TGTGCCAGCAGCAATGAGCCTAGCGGGAGACAACGGGGGCAGTATTTT
TRBJ2-6,TRBV6-4,few,TRBD1,CASSDSTGGSGANVLTF,TGTGCCAGCAGTGACTCGACAGGGGGCTCTGGGGCCAACGTCCTGACTTTC
TRBJ2-7,TRBV25-1,NA,TRBD2,CASSEFGPAGGFYEQYF,TGTGCCAGCAGTGAATTCGGCCCAGCGGGGGGGTTCTACGAGCAGTACTTC
TRBJ2-2,TRBV13,NA,NA,CASSSGLSSNTGELFF,TGTGCCAGCAGCTCGGGACTTTCCTCGAACACCGGGGAGCTGTTTTTT
TRBJ1-3,TRBV29-1,NA,NA,CSVSGQGNTIYF,TGCAGCGTCTCAGGACAGGGAAACACCATATATTTT
TRBJ2-5,TRBV5-8,few,NA,CASSPRSEQETQYF,TGTGCCAGCAGCCCCCGCAGCGAACAAGAGACCCAGTACTTC
TRBJ2-7,TRBV19,NA,NA,CASSHGSYEQYF,TGTGCCAGTAGTCACGGCTCCTACGAGCAGTACTTC
TRBJ1-2,TRBV5-4,NA,TRBD1,CASSPGQHYGYTF,TGTGCCAGCAGCCCGGGACAGCACTATGGCTACACCTTC
TRBJ2-3,TRBV5-8,NA,NA,CASSPGVLTSDTQYF,TGTGCCAGCAGCCCAGGGGTCCTGACATCAGATACGCAGTATTTT
TRBJ2-7,TRBV5-1,NA,TRBD1,CASSPGTGSYEQYF,TGCGCCAGCAGCCCGGGGACAGGAAGCTACGAGCAGTACTTC
TRBJ1-2,TRBV20-1,NA,NA,CSARRQYGYTF,TGCAGTGCTCGCCGACAGTATGGCTACACCTTC
TRBJ2-7,TRBV7-9,NA,NA,CASSATEEQYF,TGTGCCAGCAGCGCCACAGAAGAGCAGTACTTC
TRBJ2-1,TRBV19,few,NA,CASSSDNYNEQFF,TGTGCCAGTAGTTCCGACAATTACAATGAGCAGTTCTTC
TRBJ2-7,TRBV19,NA,TRBD1,CASSMAGGEQYF,TGTGCCAGTAGTATGGCAGGGGGCGAGCAGTACTTC
TRBJ2-1,TRBV2,NA,TRBD2,CASSDSGGADEQFF,TGTGCCAGCAGTGACTCCGGGGGGGCCGATGAGCAGTTCTTC
TRBJ2-1,TRBV27,NA,TRBD2,CASSTLGTSGYNEQFF,TGTGCCAGCAGTACCCTCGGGACTAGCGGATACAATGAGCAGTTCTTC
TRBJ2-2,TRBV9,NA,NA,CASSVTPRSPTARAGELFF,TGTGCCAGCAGCGTAACGCCGAGGTCGCCCACGGCGAGGGCCGGGGAGCTGTTTTTT